A selection of T cell receptor beta chains follows, all from one sample in a study of blood T cell repertoires in COVID-19. Clones were read by immunoSEQ multiplex PCR, and TCRdb kept only the in-frame ones, dropping some. Among tens of thousands of clones, 65% to 85% were seen once, and the ten largest hold approximately 30%. The sequenced material came from peripheral blood. The receptors originated from a woman of 80 years or more with acute or convalescent COVID-19. Both conserved end residues are part of each CDR3. The D gene is left open where the match is weak. Clone size is given for some rows only: seen once, a few or many times, or a class if the clone is expanded.

v_call	clone_size	j_call	cdr3_length	d_call	cdr3_aa	cdr3_nt
TRBV12-3/TRBV12-4	few	TRBJ1-5	13	-	CASSLTDNQPQHF	TGTGCCAGCAGTTTGACAGACAATCAGCCCCAGCATTTT
TRBV19	-	TRBJ2-2	14	-	CASSSRRYTGELFF	TGTGCCAGTAGTAGCCGCAGGTACACCGGGGAGCTGTTTTTT
TRBV10-3	-	TRBJ1-4	14	TRBD1	CAISTGTGSKKLFF	TGTGCCATCAGTACCGGGACAGGGAGTAAAAAACTGTTTTTT
TRBV27	-	TRBJ2-7	12	TRBD1	CASSPRQGWQYF	TGTGCCAGCAGTCCAAGACAGGGTTGGCAGTACTTC
TRBV5-1	-	TRBJ1-1	15	-	CASSLVGPVNTEAFF	TGCGCCAGCAGCTTGGTGGGGCCCGTAAACACTGAAGCTTTCTTT
TRBV9	-	TRBJ2-3	13	-	CASSVAEVDTQYF	TGTGCCAGCAGCGTAGCCGAGGTAGATACGCAGTATTTT
TRBV3-1/TRBV3-2	-	TRBJ1-2	16	TRBD1	CASSQDLGTGGYGYTF	TGTGCCAGCAGCCAAGATCTGGGGACAGGGGGGTATGGCTACACCTTC
TRBV19	-	TRBJ1-6	15	TRBD1	CASREQGALGSPLHF	TGTGCCAGTAGGGAACAGGGGGCTTTGGGATCACCCCTCCACTTT
TRBV7-3	-	TRBJ2-3	15	-	CASSLLAGSLDTQYF	TGTGCCAGCAGCTTACTGGCAGGGTCTTTGGATACGCAGTATTTT
TRBV4-3	-	TRBJ1-2	17	-	CASSQGPRYRTNYGYTF	TGCGCCAGCAGCCAAGGGCCCAGATACCGCACTAACTATGGCTACACCTTC
TRBV19	-	TRBJ1-1	14	-	CASSITPRLTEAFF	TGTGCCAGTAGTATAACTCCGCGACTCACTGAAGCTTTCTTT
TRBV29-1	-	TRBJ1-2	11	-	CSVGQNYGYTF	TGCAGCGTCGGACAGAACTATGGCTACACCTTC
TRBV5-5	-	TRBJ2-3	14	-	CASSLLPPVDTQYF	TGTGCCAGCAGCTTGTTGCCGCCGGTAGATACGCAGTATTTT
TRBV6-5	-	TRBJ2-7	13	TRBD1	CATWTGNRREQYF	TGTGCCACATGGACAGGGAATAGGCGCGAGCAGTACTTC
TRBV5-1	-	TRBJ1-6	16	TRBD1	CASSINPGGSNSPLHF	TGCGCCAGCAGCATAAATCCAGGGGGCAGTAATTCACCCCTCCACTTT
TRBV11-2	-	TRBJ1-6	15	TRBD1	CASSGQGNENSPLHF	TGTGCCAGCAGCGGACAGGGAAATGAGAATTCACCCCTCCACTTT
TRBV5-1	-	TRBJ2-7	15	-	CASSLGGTTSYEQYF	TGCGCCAGCAGCTTGGGCGGGACGACCTCCTACGAGCAGTACTTC
TRBV11-2	-	TRBJ1-3	14	-	CASSRDIQGNTIYF	TGTGCCAGCAGCCGGGACATCCAGGGAAACACCATATATTTT
TRBV7-2	-	TRBJ2-2	15	TRBD2	CASSSFPGGTGELFF	TGTGCCAGCAGCTCTTTCCCGGGGGGTACCGGGGAGCTGTTTTTT
TRBV5-1	-	TRBJ2-1	16	TRBD2	CASSLGAGEGHNEQFF	TGCGCCAGCAGCTTGGGAGCGGGAGAGGGCCACAATGAGCAGTTCTTC
TRBV16	-	TRBJ1-5	13	-	CASSQYGGQPQHF	TGTGCCAGCAGCCAATATGGGGGGCAGCCCCAGCATTTT
TRBV5-1	-	TRBJ2-7	17	TRBD1	CASSPLPVTGVSYEQYF	TGCGCCAGCAGCCCCCTCCCGGTGACAGGGGTTTCCTACGAGCAGTACTTC
TRBV18	-	TRBJ1-1	16	TRBD1	CASSRGTDFMNTEAFF	TGTGCCAGCTCCCGGGGGACAGACTTCATGAACACTGAAGCTTTCTTT
TRBV19	-	TRBJ1-5	15	TRBD1	CASRNTRGYGGSQHF	TGTGCCAGTAGGAATACCAGGGGGTACGGAGGGTCCCAGCATTTT
TRBV3-1/TRBV3-2	-	TRBJ2-2	23	-	CASSQDLVSHRMWRTTNTGELFF	TGTGCCAGCAGCCAAGATCTGGTTTCCCATAGGATGTGGCGGACTACGAACACCGGGGAGCTGTTTTTT
TRBV5-8	once	TRBJ2-5	15	-	CASSLSVATQETQYF	TGTGCCAGCAGCTTGTCTGTGGCAACACAAGAGACCCAGTACTTC
TRBV5-1	-	TRBJ2-3	13	-	CASSEARTDTQYF	TGCGCCAGCAGCGAGGCCCGCACAGATACGCAGTATTTT
TRBV5-8	-	TRBJ2-3	17	TRBD2	CASSLALTGLGTDTQYF	TGTGCCAGCAGCTTGGCCCTGACGGGACTAGGGACAGATACGCAGTATTTT
TRBV27	medium-sized	TRBJ2-7	14	TRBD1	CASSLQGANYEQYF	TGTGCCAGCAGTCTTCAGGGGGCAAACTACGAGCAGTACTTC
TRBV5-6	-	TRBJ1-5	14	-	CASSYQESNQPQHF	TGTGCCAGCAGCTATCAGGAAAGCAATCAGCCCCAGCATTTT
TRBV19	-	TRBJ2-5	13	-	CASTSRFGGTQYF	TGTGCCAGTACGTCGAGGTTTGGCGGGACCCAGTACTTC
TRBV7-2	-	TRBJ2-6	15	-	CASSFGKTGANVLTF	TGTGCCAGCAGCTTCGGGAAGACTGGGGCCAACGTCCTGACTTTC
TRBV28	-	TRBJ1-3	14	-	CASSLAISGNTIYF	TGTGCCAGCAGTTTGGCCATCTCTGGAAACACCATATATTTT
TRBV27	few	TRBJ2-2	15	-	CASSFLGQNTGELFF	TGTGCCAGCAGTTTTTTGGGACAGAACACCGGGGAGCTGTTTTTT
TRBV27	-	TRBJ1-2	17	-	CASSLKGYGALPYGYTF	TGTGCCAGCAGTTTAAAAGGGTATGGGGCGCTGCCCTATGGCTACACCTTC
TRBV6-5	-	TRBJ1-5	14	-	CASSSPGGNQPQHF	TGTGCCAGCAGTTCACCCGGGGGGAATCAGCCCCAGCATTTT
TRBV20-1	-	TRBJ2-1	15	TRBD2	CSASGLAGGGNEQFF	TGCAGTGCTAGTGGACTAGCGGGAGGAGGAAATGAGCAGTTCTTC
TRBV7-2	-	TRBJ2-5	11	-	CASSPQETQYF	TGTGCCAGCAGCCCACAGGAGACCCAGTACTTC
TRBV29-1	once	TRBJ1-1	11	-	CSAAVNTEAFF	TGCAGCGCTGCAGTTAACACTGAAGCTTTCTTT
TRBV11-2	-	TRBJ2-7	15	TRBD2	CASSQVAGSTHEQYF	TGTGCCAGCAGCCAGGTAGCGGGATCTACCCACGAGCAGTACTTC
TRBV2	-	TRBJ1-2	14	-	CASSEARGRNGYTF	TGTGCCAGCAGTGAAGCAAGAGGGAGGAATGGCTACACCTTC
TRBV5-6	-	TRBJ1-2	13	-	CASSPTPNYGYTF	TGTGCCAGCAGCCCGACACCTAACTATGGCTACACCTTC
TRBV30	-	TRBJ1-4	16	-	CAQGVRATSTNEKLFF	TGTGCCCAAGGGGTCAGGGCCACTTCAACTAATGAAAAACTGTTTTTT
TRBV3-1/TRBV3-2	once	TRBJ1-5	15	-	CASSREGTGNQPQHF	TGTGCCAGCAGCCGCGAGGGGACTGGGAATCAGCCCCAGCATTTT
TRBV6-5	-	TRBJ1-2	13	-	CASSFLEGYGYTF	TGTGCCAGCAGTTTTCTGGAGGGGTATGGCTACACCTTC
TRBV7-9	-	TRBJ2-2	15	-	CASSLSEANTGELFF	TGTGCCAGCAGCTTGAGCGAGGCGAACACCGGGGAGCTGTTTTTT
TRBV6-4	-	TRBJ2-7	18	-	CASSPAQGAEIGRYEQYF	TGTGCCAGCAGTCCCGCCCAAGGGGCCGAAATAGGCCGCTACGAGCAGTACTTC
TRBV6-4	many	TRBJ1-1	15	TRBD1	CASSLGTGGTTEAFF	TGTGCCAGCAGTCTAGGGACAGGGGGGACCACTGAAGCTTTCTTT
TRBV30	few	TRBJ1-1	12	-	CAWTKLNTEAFF	TGTGCCTGGACCAAATTGAACACTGAAGCTTTCTTT
TRBV19	-	TRBJ1-1	14	-	CASRSGQVNTEAFF	TGTGCCAGTAGATCGGGACAAGTCAACACTGAAGCTTTCTTT
TRBV5-1	-	TRBJ2-5	14	TRBD1	CASSTGTGTETQYF	TGCGCCAGCAGCACCGGGACAGGGACGGAGACCCAGTACTTC
TRBV7-6	once	TRBJ1-3	18	TRBD1	CASSSSPFRQGRRNTIYF	TGTGCCAGCAGCTCTAGTCCATTCCGACAGGGCAGAAGAAACACCATATATTTT
TRBV5-5	-	TRBJ2-7	15	TRBD1	CASSNPGTGIYEQYF	TGTGCCAGCAGCAACCCCGGGACAGGTATCTACGAGCAGTACTTC